This T cell receptor (beta chain) was sequenced in a study of blood T cells in healthy people across ages. A second PCR of roughly 7 to 11 cycles used a sample-barcoded 5' primer and a J-beta primer mix. TCRdb itself ran the 5' RACE reads through MiXCR, one entry per CDR3 protein. The table shows 850,000 to 1,100,000 distinct CDR3 sequences, with under 40% occurring only once. Between the trimmed V and J ends, which lost 2 bases and 1 base, there was a span of 13 bases. This CDR3 is 15 amino acids long. Per the germline V gene, CDR1 is DFQATT and CDR2 is SNEGSKA (reference sequence). No fewer than 6 micrograms of total RNA were isolated from every sample.

This TCR was sampled from a man aged 18 to 30 in good health. Specimen: blood. V usage is TRBV20-1 and J usage is TRBJ2-3; no clear D gene. The CDR3 protein is CSARYGIPGTDTQYF. CDR3 DNA sequence: TGCAGTGCTAGATATGGGATCCCGGGCACAGATACGCAGTATTTT.